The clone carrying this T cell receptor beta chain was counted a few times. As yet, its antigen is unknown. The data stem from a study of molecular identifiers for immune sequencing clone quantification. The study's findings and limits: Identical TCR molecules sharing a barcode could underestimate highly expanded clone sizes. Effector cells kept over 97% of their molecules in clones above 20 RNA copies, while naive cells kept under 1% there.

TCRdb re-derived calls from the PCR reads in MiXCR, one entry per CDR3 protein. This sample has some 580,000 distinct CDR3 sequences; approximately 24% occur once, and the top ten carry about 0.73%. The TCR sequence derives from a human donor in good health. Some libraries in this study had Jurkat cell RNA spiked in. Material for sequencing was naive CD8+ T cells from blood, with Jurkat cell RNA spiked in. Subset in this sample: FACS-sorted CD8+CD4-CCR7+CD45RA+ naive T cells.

The CDR3 here is CASSKPGPLDTEAFF. The CDR3 DNA sequence: TGTGCCAGCAGCAAACCCGGGCCCTTGGACACTGAAGCTTTCTTT. V and J are TRBV11-2 and TRBJ1-1, with D uncertain. This CDR3 spans 15 amino acids. The germline CDR1 and CDR2 sequences are SGHAT and FQNNGV. Trimming stripped 5 bases from V and 3 bases from J, with 16 bases between.